The present TCR beta chain was sequenced within a study of STAT3 mutations in large granular lymphocyte leukemia. Study-level results: In T-cell large granular lymphocyte leukemia, about half of patients showed multiple immunodominant subclonotypes.

Trimming stripped 6 bases from V and 6 bases from J, with 9 bases between. The V gene's germline CDR1 is LNHDA and CDR2 SQIVND (reference sequence). CDR3 length equals 12 residues. In its sample, this clone was seen a few times. Antigen unknown. TCRbeta libraries averaged around 40,000 productive templates per sample. Sequencing used immunoSEQ multiplex PCR; TCRdb keeps in-frame clones, though not all of them. The repertoire consists of 3,000 to 4,000 clones, with roughly 68% occurring once and the leading ten covering around 29%. The sequenced material came from peripheral blood mononuclear cells. This clonotype was sampled from a man in his sixties with T-cell large granular lymphocyte leukemia. Some clones in this sample may be carry-over from other donors' samples. The chain couples TRBV19 to TRBJ1-5; D unresolved. CDR3 DNA: TGTGCCAGTAGATTTGGAGGTCAGCCCCAGCATTTT. Encoded protein: CASRFGGQPQHF.